The present T cell receptor beta chain was sequenced within a study of control samples from healthy donors and cancer patients. TCRdb keeps only in-frame clones here, not all; method: immunoSEQ multiplex PCR. The sample carries roughly 100,000 clones, 88% recorded once. Germline V gene data show CDR1 as LGHNA and CDR2 as YSLEER. This CDR3 comprises 13 residues. With 4 bases removed from V and 8 bases from J, the gap between germline ends came to 14 bases. The specimen sequenced was blood. The source is a man aged 25 to 40 in good health. The chain couples TRBV4-3 to TRBJ1-1, with no clear D. Here the CDR3 reads CASSLGPYEEAFF. For the CDR3, the DNA is TGCGCCAGCAGCCTCGGGCCCTACGAGGAAGCTTTCTTT.